This T cell receptor beta chain was obtained from a study of cytotoxic CD8 clonotypes in ibrutinib-treated CLL. Study results and limitations: Patients had baseline clonality above age-matched healthy donors, and this clonality moved with circulating CD8+ T-cell counts.

Trimming cost V 5 bases and J 5 bases, with 12 bases left between them. CDR1 is SGHVS and CDR2 is FNYEAQ in the germline V gene. The CDR3 is made up of 13 amino acids. Regarding this clone: Its cognate antigen is unknown.

Researchers set a sequencing depth target of 1 in 200,000 to 1 in 1 million T cells. Here immunoSEQ multiplex PCR was the method, and the copy in TCRdb shows in-frame clones only, minus some. The sample yields about 50,000 clones, approximately 71% seen once. This sequence originates from a human donor with chronic lymphocytic leukemia. The sequences come from PBMCs, collected after 12 months of ibrutinib treatment. V and J are TRBV7-6 and TRBJ2-5, with D possibly TRBD1 on 5 matching bases. The CDR3 DNA sequence: TGTGCCAGCAGCCAACCAGGGTGGGAGACCCAGTACTTC. It translates to CASSQPGWETQYF.